Ten or more counts support the clone carrying this TCR beta chain. The source of the sample is a study of CD8 T cells in ankylosing spondylitis. TCRdb itself ran the 5' RACE reads through MiXCR, one entry per CDR3 protein. The data hold about 210,000 distinct CDR3 sequences, with approximately 7.6% observed a single time. The CDR3 loop spans 15 amino acids. The V gene lost 1 base and the J gene lost 2 bases, with 12 bases spanning the gap. Germline V CDR1 and CDR2: SGHTA, FQGNSA. The genes are TRBV7-2 and TRBJ2-7; D is uncertain. The clonotype comes from a female donor with ankylosing spondylitis or in good health (not recorded which). The material sequenced was blood, either unsorted or a sorted T cell fraction (not recorded which). The CDR3 DNA reads as TGTGCCAGCAGCTTAGGCAGACAAGGACCCTACGAGCAGTACTTC. Translation gives CASSLGRQGPYEQYF.